The 6 T cell receptor beta chains reported below all come from one sample, sequenced in a study of blood T cell repertoires in COVID-19. Clones were read by immunoSEQ multiplex PCR, and TCRdb kept only the in-frame ones, dropping some. The sample carries 50,000 to 70,000 clones, around 83% recorded once. The sample taken for sequencing was peripheral blood. The receptors come from a woman in her sixties or seventies with acute or convalescent COVID-19.

This chain connects TRBV19 to TRBJ1-5, with 11 bases that match TRBD1. V gave up 5 bases and J gave up 4 bases; unmatched junction bases: 16. The length of the CDR3 is 19 residues. Germline-derived CDR1 and CDR2 are LNHDA and SQIVND (reference sequence). The CDR3 DNA sequence: TGTGCCAGTAGTCCACCGGGACAGGGGGTTCGCGGGGTAAATCAGCCCCAGCATTTT. It codes for CASSPPGQGVRGVNQPQHF.

The chain combines TRBV7-2 with TRBJ1-2; TRBD1 might be the D (6 bases). Germline V gene data show CDR1 as SGHTA and CDR2 as FQGNSA. Trimming removed 4 bases from V and 4 bases from J, with 13 bases in between. CDR3 size: 14 residues. In DNA, the CDR3 is TGTGCCAGCAGCTCGTGGACAGTTACCTATGGCTACACCTTC. Translated, it gives CASSSWTVTYGYTF.

This clone was found once. The chain links TRBV3-1 (or the pseudogene TRBV3-2) to TRBJ2-2; 10 bases line up with TRBD1. CDR3 length equals 16 residues. J was trimmed by 5 bases and V by 4 bases; bases with no gene match: 7. Germline V gene lookup returns CDR1 LGHDT and CDR2 YNNKEL (reference sequence). CDR3 sequence: CASSLYVGQGTGELFF. The CDR3 nucleotides read TGTGCCAGCAGCCTATACGTGGGACAGGGGACCGGGGAGCTGTTTTTT.

Only a few counts were recorded for this clone. The J gene is TRBJ1-1, the V gene TRBV10-1; D gene uncertain. CDR1 is WNHNN, CDR2 SYGVQD, per germline (reference sequence). The CDR3 length is 13 residues. Trimming left V 4 bases short and J 1 base short, with 7 bases between. The CDR3 region has the DNA TGCGCCAGCAGTGCGCGGGGGAACACTGAAGCTTTCTTT. Protein: CASSARGNTEAFF.

This chain uses TRBV5-1 with TRBJ1-2; TRBD1 is a possible D gene (6 bases). The V gene lost 0 bases and the J gene lost 8 bases, with 17 bases spanning the gap. The CDR3 has 15 amino acids. Germline V lookup: CDR1 SGHRS, CDR2 YFSETQ. CDR3 DNA: TGCGCCAGCAGCTTGGACCGGGGGGCGCCGGGCGGCTACACCTTC. This translates into CASSLDRGAPGGYTF.

This clone was observed at least ten times. The CDR3 reads CASSLYEESTEAFF. CDR3 in DNA: TGTGCCAGCAGCTTATATGAGGAGAGTACTGAAGCTTTCTTT. The J gene is TRBJ1-1, the V gene TRBV7-3; D call uncertain. CDR3 length: 14 amino acids. Trimming shortened V by 2 bases and J by 5 bases, and 12 bases separated the two germline ends. Germline lookup yields CDR1 SGHTA and CDR2 FQGTGA.